This T cell receptor (beta chain) originates from a study of cytomegalovirus exposure and HLA in healthy donors. Study-level information: The same platform was used for the roughly 120 validation repertoires and the roughly 700 first-cohort repertoires, a later analysis reported.

Overall study findings and caveats: Subsequent analysis found a tendency for first-cohort TCR clusters to co-occur within the 120 or so validation repertoires. Specificity of three CMV-associated chains for CMV antigens was verified in vitro. Among TCR beta chains, those listed as cytomegalovirus-associated numbered more than 150.

The CDR3 contains 15 residues. Germline V CDR1 and CDR2: SEHNR, FQNEAQ (reference sequence). Trimming at V came to 5 bases and at J to 7 bases, leaving 6 bases not matched to a gene. This clone was counted many times. Antigen unknown. Sequencing was performed with immunoSEQ multiplex PCR; in TCRdb, only in-frame clones are kept and a portion is missing. Of around 190,000 clones in the sample, around 88% were seen once. This sequence was found in a woman aged 18-29 years in good health and CMV-seronegative. The V gene is TRBV7-9, the J gene TRBJ2-3, with 13 bases fitting TRBD2. The material sequenced was PBMCs. The DNA of the CDR3 is TGTGCCAGCAGCCTACTAGCGGGGGGGCGGAATACGCAGTATTTT. Its protein product is CASSLLAGGRNTQYF.